One and the same sample provided the 31 T cell receptor beta chains below, sequenced in a study of T cells in tuberculosis. Using immunoSEQ multiplex PCR, the repertoire was profiled, and TCRdb retains in-frame clones only, with some absent. Of over 30,000 clones in the sample, 80% to 95% were seen once. Time point given: new active TB diagnosis, blood taken before or within 7 days of starting treatment. The starting material was PBMCs, obtained at tuberculosis diagnosis. Receptors were obtained from an adult with tuberculosis.

The genes are TRBV7-8 and TRBJ2-7, with 8 positions matching TRBD1. Trimming took 4 bases from V and 6 from J; bases not matched to a gene: 11. Germline CDR1 and CDR2: SGHVS and FQNEAQ. This CDR3 is 15 amino acids long. The CDR3 here is CASSSRGQGLSEQYF. CDR3 sequence (DNA): TGTGCCAGCAGCTCCCGTGGACAGGGTCTCTCCGAGCAGTACTTC.

This clone was seen only once. V gene TRBV7-2 combines with J gene TRBJ1-3; a weak D match, TRBD1 (5 bases). V was pared by 5 bases and J by 0 bases, with 11 bases between. CDR1 and CDR2 from the germline V gene are SGHTA and FQGNSA. The CDR3 totals 15 residues. The CDR3, as DNA: TGTGCCAGCAGCAGTTACGGGGGCTCTGGAAACACCATATATTTT. Protein product: CASSSYGGSGNTIYF.

The rearrangement links TRBV5-1 to TRBJ1-6, with D unclear. The CDR3 runs 13 residues. Germline-derived CDR1 and CDR2 are SGHRS and YFSETQ. V lost 4 bases and J 10 bases, leaving 12 bases between the germline ends. The CDR3 sequence: CASSLGPGSPLHF. Here the CDR3 DNA reads TGCGCCAGCAGCCTTGGGCCCGGCTCACCCCTCCACTTT.

V and J are TRBV5-1 and TRBJ2-2; possible D gene TRBD2, 5 bases. Trimming pared 3 bases from V and 4 bases from J, leaving 10 bases between. The CDR3 totals 14 residues. Looked up from germline, CDR1 is SGHRS and CDR2 is YFSETQ. CDR3 bases: TGCGCCAGCAGCTCAACTAGTTCCACCGGGGAGCTGTTTTTT. It yields the protein CASSSTSSTGELFF. Full variable domain (outside the CDR3, taken from reference TRBV5-1 and TRBJ2-2): KAGVTQTPRYLIKTRGQQVTLSCSPISGHRSVSWYQQTPGQGLQFLFEYFSETQRNKGNFPGRFSGRQFSNSRSEMNVSTLELGDSALYLCASSSTSSTGELFFGEGSRLTVL.

The rearrangement links TRBV30 to TRBJ1-1; tentative D call: TRBD1 (5 bases). V lost 1 base, J lost 8 bases, and 11 bases lay in between. The CDR3 spans 12 residues. Germline V gene lookup returns CDR1 GTSNPN and CDR2 SVGIG (reference sequence). The CDR3 nucleotides read TGTGCCTGGAGTGGCCAGGAGGGGGAAGCTTTCTTT. Translated: CAWSGQEGEAFF.

V gene TRBV19 combines with J gene TRBJ1-5, with unresolved D. Trimming took off 3 bases at V and 0 bases at J, with 9 bases between the two ends. Germline V gives CDR1 LNHDA, CDR2 SQIVND (reference sequence). This CDR3 comprises 15 residues. CDR3 amino acids: CASSMRHYSNQPQHF. The CDR3 bases are TGTGCCAGTAGTATGCGGCACTATAGCAATCAGCCCCAGCATTTT.

J is TRBJ2-1 and V is TRBV29-1; a possible D gene is TRBD2 (6 bases). The CDR3 is 13 residues long. V lost 4 bases and J 3 bases, leaving 10 bases between the germline ends. Germline-derived CDR1 and CDR2 are SQVTM and ANQGSEA. Here the CDR3 DNA reads TGCAGCGTTGGGGGGGTCCTCTACAATGAGCAGTTCTTC. Protein: CSVGGVLYNEQFF.

This clone was picked up one time. J is TRBJ1-1 and V is TRBV10-3; 7 positions match TRBD1. This CDR3 has 13 residues. The V segment lost 7 bases and the J segment 3 bases; nucleotides outside the gene matches: 5. CDR1 is ENHRY, CDR2 SYGVKD, per germline. The CDR3 reads CAINRGSDTEAFF. CDR3 nucleotide sequence: TGTGCCATCAACAGGGGTAGCGACACTGAAGCTTTCTTT.

V gene TRBV4-1 combines with J gene TRBJ2-7; D might be TRBD1 (5 bases). Per the germline V gene, CDR1 is MGHRA and CDR2 is YSYEKL. The CDR3 consists of 13 residues. Deletions cut 1 base from V and 7 bases from J, with 11 bases between. The CDR3 coding sequence is TGCGCCAGCAGCCAAGCCCCAAACAGGGAGCAGTACTTC. Its protein product is CASSQAPNREQYF.

The rearrangement uses TRBV30 and TRBJ2-7, with 9 bases identical to TRBD2. V shed 1 base, J shed 4 bases, and the junction held 5 bases outside the gene matches. This CDR3 is built from 14 residues. Per the germline V gene, CDR1 is GTSNPN and CDR2 is SVGIG (reference sequence). CDR3 residues: CAWSAGTSSYEQYF. The CDR3 nucleotides read TGTGCCTGGAGTGCCGGGACTAGCAGTTACGAGCAGTACTTC.

This clone was detected once. The V call is TRBV9, the J call TRBJ2-5, with 7 bases matching TRBD1. This CDR3 is built from 16 residues. From germline, CDR1 is SGDLS and CDR2 YYNGEE. V dropped 3 bases and J dropped 2; count of bases not matched to a gene: 10. CDR3 sequence reads: CASSADPGTDQETQYF. CDR3 nucleotide sequence: TGTGCCAGCAGCGCAGACCCGGGGACAGATCAAGAGACCCAGTACTTC. Variable domain in full (rest from reference TRBV9 and TRBJ2-5): DSGVTQTPKHLITATGQRVTLRCSPRSGDLSVYWYQQSLDQGLQFLIQYYNGEERAKGNILERFSAQQFPDLHSELNLSSLELGDSALYFCASSADPGTDQETQYFGPGTRLLVL.

This clone showed up just a few times. This rearrangement joins TRBV19 to TRBJ2-1; 9 nucleotides align to TRBD2. Per the germline V gene, CDR1 is LNHDA and CDR2 is SQIVND (reference sequence). Unmatched junction bases numbered 8, after V lost 5 bases and J lost 3 bases. This CDR3 region has 16 residues. CDR3 bases: TGTGCCAGTAGTCCCCGGGCTAGCGGGGTCTACAATGAGCAGTTCTTC. It is translated as CASSPRASGVYNEQFF.

There are a few counts of this clone. The chain uses TRBV9 and TRBJ1-3; tentative D call: TRBD1 (5 bases). V shed 3 bases and J shed 7 bases, with 11 bases lying between them. This CDR3 is 13 amino acids long. Germline V gives CDR1 SGDLS, CDR2 YYNGEE. The CDR3 bases are TGTGCCAGCAGCGCTACCCGGGGGAACACCATATATTTT. This encodes CASSATRGNTIYF.

The chain employs TRBV25-1 and TRBJ2-1; 8 bases line up with TRBD2. From germline, CDR1 is MGHDK and CDR2 SYGVNS. The V segment lost 3 bases and the J segment 8 bases; nucleotides outside the gene matches: 12. CDR3 length: 16 amino acids. This CDR3 is CASSDYQERGSHEQFF. CDR3 in DNA: TGTGCCAGCAGTGATTATCAGGAGCGGGGGAGCCATGAGCAGTTCTTC.

The V call is TRBV2, the J call TRBJ2-3, with TRBD2 matching 8 bases. Trimming removed 7 bases from V and 3 bases from J; junction bases left unmatched: 12. Germline V lookup: CDR1 SNHLY, CDR2 FYNNEI. CDR3 length: 16 residues. The CDR3 reads CASKPRTGGYTDTQYF. In nucleotides, the CDR3 is TGTGCCAGCAAACCCCGGACGGGAGGGTATACAGATACGCAGTATTTT.

The chain uses TRBV19 and TRBJ1-2; D remains ambiguous. The CDR3 loop spans 13 amino acids. Trimming removed 5 bases at V and 6 bases at J, with 13 bases between. Germline assignment: CDR1 LNHDA and CDR2 SQIVND (reference sequence). CDR3 loop: CASSLGEVDGYTF. CDR3 coding DNA: TGTGCCAGTAGTCTCGGAGAGGTGGATGGCTACACCTTC.

This chain uses TRBV10-3 with TRBJ2-1; weak D call: TRBD1 (7 bases). The germline CDR1 and CDR2 sequences are ENHRY and SYGVKD. The V and J ends lost 6 bases and 8 bases respectively, with 17 bases between them. The CDR3 is 14 amino acids. CDR3 residues: CAIRTGTRGYEQFF. In DNA form, the CDR3 reads TGTGCCATCAGGACAGGGACTCGGGGCTATGAGCAGTTCTTC.

V is TRBV7-2 and J is TRBJ2-3; 7 bases agree with TRBD2. Trimming took 2 bases from V and 4 from J; bases not matched to a gene: 9. Germline-derived CDR1 and CDR2 are SGHTA and FQGNSA. The CDR3 runs 16 residues. The CDR3 protein is CASSLRRWGGSDTQYF. DNA for the CDR3: TGTGCCAGCAGCTTACGTCGTTGGGGGGGGTCAGATACGCAGTATTTT.

In its sample, this clone was seen once. V usage is TRBV10-3 and J usage is TRBJ2-4; 12 bases align to TRBD2. V shed 6 bases and J 3 bases; nucleotides not matched to a gene: 6. The length of the CDR3 is 16 residues. Germline V gene lookup returns CDR1 ENHRY and CDR2 SYGVKD. This CDR3 reads CAISPSGGAGKNIQYF. The CDR3 bases are TGTGCCATCAGCCCTAGCGGGGGGGCTGGCAAAAACATTCAGTACTTC.

This clone was found a few times. J is TRBJ1-6 and V is TRBV23-1, with 7 bases aligning to TRBD1. TRBV23-1 is an ORF, with its function uncertain. There are 15 residues in the CDR3. V was pared by 4 bases and J by 5 bases, with 5 bases of the junction left unmatched. Here the CDR3 DNA reads TGCGCCAGCAGTCGCATGGGACAGCATAATTCACCCCTCCACTTT. It yields the protein CASSRMGQHNSPLHF.

This rearrangement joins TRBV4-1 to TRBJ1-5; 7 bases match TRBD1. With 0 bases clipped from V and 1 base from J, the junction kept 9 bases outside the gene matches. This CDR3 is 18 amino acids long. Germline V lookup: CDR1 MGHRA, CDR2 YSYEKL. CDR3 sequence: CASSQDEQGLRSNQPQHF. DNA of the CDR3: TGCGCCAGCAGCCAAGATGAACAGGGGCTGCGAAGCAATCAGCCCCAGCATTTT.

This chain joins TRBV4-2 and TRBJ2-5; 15 positions match TRBD2. CDR3 length equals 18 residues. Per germline, CDR1 LGHNA and CDR2 YNFKEQ. The ends lost 4 bases at V and 6 bases at J; junction bases unmatched: 12. The CDR3 DNA reads as TGTGCCAGCAGCCTGGGGACTAGCGGGGGGCCGCAGGGACAGACCCAGTACTTC. It specifies CASSLGTSGGPQGQTQYF.

The chain combines TRBV28 with TRBJ2-1; a possible D gene is TRBD2 (6 bases). Trimming removed 4 bases at V and 3 bases at J, with 19 bases between. Germline lookup yields CDR1 MDHEN and CDR2 SYDVKM. The CDR3 covers 17 residues. The CDR3 region is CASSSPHQRAGYNEQFF. The CDR3 DNA is TGTGCCAGCAGTTCGCCCCACCAGCGGGCGGGCTACAATGAGCAGTTCTTC.

This chain links TRBV6-5 with TRBJ1-2, with a tentative D call TRBD1 (6 bases). V was cut by 0 bases and J by 5 bases, with 16 bases left in between. This CDR3 is 16 amino acids long. The germline V gene has CDR1 MNHEY and CDR2 SVGAGI. CDR3 DNA: TGTGCCAGCAGTTACTCCTCGGCAGGGGTTTATTATGGCTACACCTTC. It translates to CASSYSSAGVYYGYTF.

This chain joins TRBV15 and TRBJ1-4; tentative D call: TRBD1 (6 bases). With 0 bases removed from V and 8 bases from J, the gap between germline ends came to 13 bases. The V gene's germline CDR1 is LNHNV and CDR2 YYDKDF (reference sequence). This CDR3 has 15 amino acids. CDR3 nucleotides: TGTGCCACCAGCAGAGATGGACAGACGGGGGAAAAACTGTTTTTT. Translated, it gives CATSRDGQTGEKLFF.

Turning to this clone: One junction end disagrees with the germline gene, perhaps due to a read error. The CDR3 region has the DNA TGTGCCAGTAGTATTCGTGCGGGAAGCAAAGATACGCAGTATTTT. Translated, it gives CASSIRAGSKDTQYF. The chain recombines TRBV19 with TRBJ2-3; D is perhaps TRBD2 (6 bases). Germline CDR1 reads LNHDA; CDR2 reads SQIVND (reference sequence). This CDR3 contains 15 residues.

The rearrangement joins TRBV10-3 to TRBJ2-4; D may be TRBD2 (6 bases). Germline loops: CDR1 ENHRY, CDR2 SYGVKD. Trimming stripped 5 bases from V and 8 bases from J, with 13 bases between. The CDR3 extends over 13 amino acids. Written as DNA, the CDR3 is TGTGCCATCAGTTGGGACTTGAAAGACATTCAGTACTTC. Translated, it gives CAISWDLKDIQYF.

The chain couples TRBV28 to TRBJ2-7; 13 positions match TRBD2. CDR1 is MDHEN, CDR2 SYDVKM, per germline. Trimming removed 3 bases from V and 7 bases from J; junction bases left unmatched: 3. The CDR3 sequence is 14 residues long. The CDR3 nucleotides are TGTGCCAGCAGTTTCACTAGCGGGAGGGGGGAGCAGTACTTC. Its translation is CASSFTSGRGEQYF.

The chain links TRBV4-1 to TRBJ1-4; 8 bases align to TRBD1. The germline CDR1 and CDR2 sequences are MGHRA and YSYEKL. The V gene end was trimmed by 4 bases and the J gene end by 6 bases; junction bases not matched to a gene: 10. The CDR3 runs to 16 residues. The CDR3 nucleotides read TGCGCCAGCAGCCGATACTATCAGGGGGCCGATGAAAAACTGTTTTTT. This translates into CASSRYYQGADEKLFF.

Only one count was recorded for this clone. This chain uses TRBV30 with TRBJ1-1; the match to TRBD1 covers 7 bases. CDR3 length: 12 residues. From germline, CDR1 is GTSNPN and CDR2 SVGIG (reference sequence). V dropped 2 bases and J dropped 8; count of bases not matched to a gene: 5. The CDR3 reads CAWSTAGGEAFF. The CDR3 DNA follows: TGTGCCTGGAGTACCGCAGGGGGGGAAGCTTTCTTT.

This chain uses TRBV7-9 with TRBJ2-1; 8 bases match TRBD1. This CDR3 spans 15 amino acids. Germline V gene lookup returns CDR1 SEHNR and CDR2 FQNEAQ (reference sequence). With V trimmed by 4 bases and J by 7 bases, 9 bases remained unmatched. The CDR3 spells CASSYGQGAGNEQFF. CDR3 nucleotides: TGTGCCAGCAGCTATGGCCAGGGGGCCGGGAATGAGCAGTTCTTC.